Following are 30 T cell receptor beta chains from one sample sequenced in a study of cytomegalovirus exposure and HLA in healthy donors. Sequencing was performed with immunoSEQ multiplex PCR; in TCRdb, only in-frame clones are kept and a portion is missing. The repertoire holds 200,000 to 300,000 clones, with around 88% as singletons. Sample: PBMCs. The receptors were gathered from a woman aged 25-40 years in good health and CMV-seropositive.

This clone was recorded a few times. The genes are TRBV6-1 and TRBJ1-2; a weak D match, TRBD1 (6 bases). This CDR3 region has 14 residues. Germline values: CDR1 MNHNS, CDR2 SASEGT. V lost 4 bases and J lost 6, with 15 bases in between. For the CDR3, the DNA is TGTGCCAGCAGTGTATTAGACAGGTCGCATGGCTACACCTTC. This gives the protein CASSVLDRSHGYTF.

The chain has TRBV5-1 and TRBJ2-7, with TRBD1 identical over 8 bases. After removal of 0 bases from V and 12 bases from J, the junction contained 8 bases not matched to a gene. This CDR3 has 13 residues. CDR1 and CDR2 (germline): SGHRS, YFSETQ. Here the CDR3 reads CASSLAQGGDWYF. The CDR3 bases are TGCGCCAGCAGCTTGGCACAGGGGGGAGACTGGTACTTC.

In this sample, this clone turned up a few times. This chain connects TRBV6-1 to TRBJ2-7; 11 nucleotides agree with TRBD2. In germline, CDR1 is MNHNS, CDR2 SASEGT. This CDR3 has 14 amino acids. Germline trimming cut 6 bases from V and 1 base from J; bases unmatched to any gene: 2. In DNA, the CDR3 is TGTGCCAGCAGGGGGACTAGCGGATCCTACGAGCAGTACTTC. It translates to CASRGTSGSYEQYF.

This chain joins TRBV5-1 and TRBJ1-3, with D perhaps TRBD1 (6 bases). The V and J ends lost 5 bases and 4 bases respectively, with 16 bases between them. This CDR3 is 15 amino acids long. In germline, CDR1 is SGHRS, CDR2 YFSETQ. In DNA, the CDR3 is TGCGCCAGCAGGGCGACAGGTCCCGCAGGAAACACCATATATTTT. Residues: CASRATGPAGNTIYF.

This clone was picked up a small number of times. The CDR3 bases are TGTGCCAGCAGCTTACAGGTCTCCGGGGAGCTGTTTTTT. Its protein product is CASSLQVSGELFF. This chain joins TRBV7-9 and TRBJ2-2; D call uncertain. CDR1 SEHNR and CDR2 FQNEAQ come from the germline V gene (reference sequence). V shed 2 bases and J shed 6 bases, with 7 bases lying between them. The CDR3 runs 13 residues.

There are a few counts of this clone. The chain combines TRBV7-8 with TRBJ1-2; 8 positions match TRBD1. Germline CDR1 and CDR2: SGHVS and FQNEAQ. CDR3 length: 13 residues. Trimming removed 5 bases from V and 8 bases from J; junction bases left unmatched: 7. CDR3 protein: CASSPRTGKGYTF. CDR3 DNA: TGTGCCAGCAGCCCGCGGACAGGGAAGGGCTACACCTTC.

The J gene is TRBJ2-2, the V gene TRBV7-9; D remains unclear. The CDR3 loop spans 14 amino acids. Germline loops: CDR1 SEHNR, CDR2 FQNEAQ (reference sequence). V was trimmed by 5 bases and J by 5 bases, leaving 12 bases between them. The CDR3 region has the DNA TGTGCCAGCAGCCCCCATAGAGATACCGGGGAGCTGTTTTTT. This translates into CASSPHRDTGELFF. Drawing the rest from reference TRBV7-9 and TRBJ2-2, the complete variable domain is DTGVSQNPRHKITKRGQNVTFRCDPISEHNRLYWYRQTLGQGPEFLTYFQNEAQLEKSRLLSDRFSAERPKGSFSTLEIQRTEQGDSAMYLCASSPHRDTGELFFGEGSRLTVL.

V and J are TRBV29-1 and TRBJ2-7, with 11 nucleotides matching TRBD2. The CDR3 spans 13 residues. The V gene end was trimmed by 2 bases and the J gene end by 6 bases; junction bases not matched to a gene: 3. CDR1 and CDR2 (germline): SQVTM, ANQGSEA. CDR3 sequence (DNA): TGCAGCGTTGAAACTACTAGCGGGGGCGAGCAGTACTTC. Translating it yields CSVETTSGGEQYF.

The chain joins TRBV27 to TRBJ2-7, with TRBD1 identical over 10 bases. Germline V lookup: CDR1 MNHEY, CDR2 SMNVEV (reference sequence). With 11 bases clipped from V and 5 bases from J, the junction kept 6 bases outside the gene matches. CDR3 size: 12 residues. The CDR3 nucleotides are TGTGCCTCCGGGACAGGGGACCACGAGCAGTACTTC. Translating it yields CASGTGDHEQYF.

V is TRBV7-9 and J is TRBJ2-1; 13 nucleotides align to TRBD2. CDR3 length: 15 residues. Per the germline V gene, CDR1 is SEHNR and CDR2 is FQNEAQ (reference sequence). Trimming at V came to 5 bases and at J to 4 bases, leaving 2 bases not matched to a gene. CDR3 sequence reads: CASSTLAGGYNEQFF. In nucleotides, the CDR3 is TGTGCCAGCAGCACACTAGCGGGAGGGTACAATGAGCAGTTCTTC.

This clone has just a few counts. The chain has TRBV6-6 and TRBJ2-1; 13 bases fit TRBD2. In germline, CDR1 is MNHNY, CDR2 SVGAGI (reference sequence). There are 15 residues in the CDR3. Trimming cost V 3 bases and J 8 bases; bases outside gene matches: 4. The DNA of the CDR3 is TGTGCCAGCAGTTATGGGACTAGCGGGACATATGAGCAGTTCTTC. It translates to CASSYGTSGTYEQFF.

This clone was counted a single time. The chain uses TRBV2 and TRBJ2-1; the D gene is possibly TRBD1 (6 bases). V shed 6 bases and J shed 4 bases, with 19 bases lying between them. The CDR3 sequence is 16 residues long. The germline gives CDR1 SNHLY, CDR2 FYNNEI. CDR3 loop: CASSPYIEGVYNEQFF. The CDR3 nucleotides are TGTGCCAGCAGCCCTTACATCGAGGGGGTTTACAATGAGCAGTTCTTC.

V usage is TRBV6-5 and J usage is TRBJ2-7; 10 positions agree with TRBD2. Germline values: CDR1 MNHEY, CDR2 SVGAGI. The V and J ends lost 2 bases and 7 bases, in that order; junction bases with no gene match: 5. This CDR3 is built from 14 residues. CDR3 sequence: CASSYKREGSEQYF. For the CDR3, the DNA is TGTGCCAGCAGTTACAAGCGGGAGGGCTCGGAGCAGTACTTC.

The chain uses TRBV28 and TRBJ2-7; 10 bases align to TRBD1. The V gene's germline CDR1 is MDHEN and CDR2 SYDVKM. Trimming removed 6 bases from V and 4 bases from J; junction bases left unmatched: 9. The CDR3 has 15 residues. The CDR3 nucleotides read TGTGCCAGCAGGGGACAGGGGCAGGGGACTTACGAGCAGTACTTC. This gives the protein CASRGQGQGTYEQYF. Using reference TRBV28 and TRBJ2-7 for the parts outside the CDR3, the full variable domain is DVKVTQSSRYLVKRTGEKVFLECVQDMDHENMFWYRQDPGLGLRLIYFSYDVKMKEKGDIPEGYSVSREKKERFSLILESASTNQTSMYLCASRGQGQGTYEQYFGPGTRLTVT.

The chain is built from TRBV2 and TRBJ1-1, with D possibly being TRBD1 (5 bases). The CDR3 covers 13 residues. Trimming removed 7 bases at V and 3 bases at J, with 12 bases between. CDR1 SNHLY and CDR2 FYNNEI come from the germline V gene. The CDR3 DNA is TGTGCCAGCACGACAGCTGTTTACACTGAAGCTTTCTTT. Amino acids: CASTTAVYTEAFF.

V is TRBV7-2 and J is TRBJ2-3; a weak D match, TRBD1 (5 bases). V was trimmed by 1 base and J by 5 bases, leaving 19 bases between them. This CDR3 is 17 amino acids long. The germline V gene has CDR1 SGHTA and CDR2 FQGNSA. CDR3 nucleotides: TGTGCCAGCAGCTTAGAGGGGCGGTCTGTGTTCGGAGATACGCAGTATTTT. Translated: CASSLEGRSVFGDTQYF.

This chain's CDR3 is CAWKSGQGDGYTF. CDR3 DNA sequence: TGTGCCTGGAAATCGGGACAGGGGGATGGCTACACCTTC. The rearrangement uses TRBV30 and TRBJ1-2, with 11 nucleotides matching TRBD1. The germline V gene has CDR1 GTSNPN and CDR2 SVGIG (reference sequence). V lost 4 bases, J lost 6 bases, and 4 bases stayed unmatched. CDR3 size: 13 residues. Looking up the rest from reference TRBV30 and TRBJ1-2 gives the full variable domain: SQTIHQWPATLVQPVGSPLSLECTVEGTSNPNLYWYRQAAGRGLQLLFYSVGIGQISSEVPQNLSASRPQDRQFILSSKKLLLSDSGFYLCAWKSGQGDGYTFGSGTRLTVV.

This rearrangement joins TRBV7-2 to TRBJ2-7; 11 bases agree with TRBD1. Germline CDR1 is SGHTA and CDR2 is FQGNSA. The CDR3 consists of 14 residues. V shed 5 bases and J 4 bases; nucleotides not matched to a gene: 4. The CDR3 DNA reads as TGTGCCAGCAGCGTAGGACAGGGGGCTTACGAGCAGTACTTC. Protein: CASSVGQGAYEQYF.

CDR3 amino acids: CASTEGRKGYTF. CDR3 DNA sequence: TGTGCCAGCACCGAGGGGAGGAAGGGCTACACCTTC. The V and J genes are TRBV6-5 and TRBJ1-2; the D gene is possibly TRBD1 (5 bases). There are 12 residues in the CDR3. Germline V CDR1 and CDR2: MNHEY, SVGAGI. Trimming took 7 bases from V and 8 from J, leaving 14 bases between them.

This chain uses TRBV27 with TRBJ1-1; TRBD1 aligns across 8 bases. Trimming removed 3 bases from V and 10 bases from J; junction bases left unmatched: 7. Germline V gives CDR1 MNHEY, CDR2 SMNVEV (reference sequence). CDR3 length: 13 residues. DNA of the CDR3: TGTGCCAGCAGTTTCACCTCCGGGACAGGAGCTTTCTTT. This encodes CASSFTSGTGAFF.

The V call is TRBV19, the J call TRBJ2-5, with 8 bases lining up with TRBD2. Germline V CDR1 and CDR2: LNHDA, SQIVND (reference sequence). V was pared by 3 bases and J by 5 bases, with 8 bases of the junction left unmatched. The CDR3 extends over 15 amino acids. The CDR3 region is CASSMVAGLMETQYF. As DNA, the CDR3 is TGTGCCAGTAGTATGGTAGCGGGATTGATGGAGACCCAGTACTTC.

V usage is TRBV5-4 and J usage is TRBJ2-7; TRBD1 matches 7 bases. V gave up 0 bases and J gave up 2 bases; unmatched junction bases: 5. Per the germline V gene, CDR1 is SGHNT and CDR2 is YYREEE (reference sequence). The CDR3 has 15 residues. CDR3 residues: CASSLVRDSPYEQYF. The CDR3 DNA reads TGTGCCAGCAGCTTGGTACGGGACAGCCCCTACGAGCAGTACTTC.

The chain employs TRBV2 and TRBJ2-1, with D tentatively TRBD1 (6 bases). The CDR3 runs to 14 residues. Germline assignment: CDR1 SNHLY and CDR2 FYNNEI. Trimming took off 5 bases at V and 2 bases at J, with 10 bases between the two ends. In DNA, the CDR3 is TGTGCCAGCAGTCCTCGGGACACCTACAATGAGCAGTTCTTC. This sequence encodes CASSPRDTYNEQFF. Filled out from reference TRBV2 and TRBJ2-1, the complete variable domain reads EPEVTQTPSHQVTQMGQEVILRCVPISNHLYFYWYRQILGQKVEFLVSFYNNEISEKSEIFDDQFSVERPDGSNFTLKIRSTKLEDSAMYFCASSPRDTYNEQFFGPGTRLTVL.

In nucleotides, the CDR3 is TGTGCCACCGGGACAGGGGGCGGAAACACCATATATTTT. Protein product: CATGTGGGNTIYF. The chain has TRBV19 and TRBJ1-3, with 12 bases fitting TRBD1. Germline CDR1 is LNHDA and CDR2 is SQIVND (reference sequence). This CDR3 region has 13 residues. The V gene end was trimmed by 10 bases and the J gene end by 4 bases; junction bases not matched to a gene: 2. Together with reference TRBV19 and TRBJ1-3, the CDR3 gives the full variable domain: DGGITQSPKYLFRKEGQNVTLSCEQNLNHDAMYWYRQDPGQGLRLIYYSQIVNDFQKGDIAEGYSVSREKKESFPLTVTSAQKNPTAFYLCATGTGGGNTIYFGEGSWLTVV.

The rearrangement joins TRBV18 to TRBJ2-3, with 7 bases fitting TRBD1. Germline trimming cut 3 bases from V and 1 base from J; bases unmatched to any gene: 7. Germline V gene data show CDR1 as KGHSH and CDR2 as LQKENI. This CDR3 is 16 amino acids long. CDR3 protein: CASSPISDRRTDTQYF. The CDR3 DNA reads TGTGCCAGCTCACCTATTTCGGACAGGCGCACAGATACGCAGTATTTT.

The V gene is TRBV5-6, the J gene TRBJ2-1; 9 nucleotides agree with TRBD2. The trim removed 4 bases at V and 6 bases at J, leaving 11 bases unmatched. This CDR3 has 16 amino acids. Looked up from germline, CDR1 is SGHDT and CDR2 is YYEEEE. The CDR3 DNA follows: TGTGCCAGCAGCAAAGATAGCGGGAGAGCAGTCAATGAGCAGTTCTTC. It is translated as CASSKDSGRAVNEQFF.

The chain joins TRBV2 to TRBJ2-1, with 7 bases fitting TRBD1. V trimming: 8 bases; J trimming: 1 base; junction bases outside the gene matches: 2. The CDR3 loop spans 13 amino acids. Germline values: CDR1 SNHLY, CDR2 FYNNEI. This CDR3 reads CASGTESYNEQFF. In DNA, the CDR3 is TGTGCCAGCGGGACAGAGTCCTACAATGAGCAGTTCTTC.

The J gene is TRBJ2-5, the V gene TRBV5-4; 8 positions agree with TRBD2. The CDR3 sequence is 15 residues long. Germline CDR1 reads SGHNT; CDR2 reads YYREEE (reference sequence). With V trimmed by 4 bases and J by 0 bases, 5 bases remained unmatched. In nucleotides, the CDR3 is TGTGCCAGCAGCGATCAGCGGGAGTACCAAGAGACCCAGTACTTC. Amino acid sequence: CASSDQREYQETQYF.

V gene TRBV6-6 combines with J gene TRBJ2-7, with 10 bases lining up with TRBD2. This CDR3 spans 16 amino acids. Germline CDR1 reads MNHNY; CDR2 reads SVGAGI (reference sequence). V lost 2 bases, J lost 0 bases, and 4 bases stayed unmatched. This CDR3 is CASSYRTSGTSYEQYF. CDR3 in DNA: TGTGCCAGCAGTTACCGGACTAGCGGAACCTCCTACGAGCAGTACTTC.

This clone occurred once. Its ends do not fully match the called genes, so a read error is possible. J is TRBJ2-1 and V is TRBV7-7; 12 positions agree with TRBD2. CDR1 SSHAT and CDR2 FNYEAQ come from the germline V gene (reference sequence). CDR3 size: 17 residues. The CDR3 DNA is TGTGCTAGCAGCCCCCTTCCATTTCCTAGCGGGAGGGATGAGCAGTTCTTC. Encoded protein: CASSPLPFPSGRDEQFF.